This T cell receptor (beta chain) was sequenced in a study of OX40 agonist ivuxolimab in advanced cancers. Findings of the study overall: Expanded clones tended on average to be more numerous among CD8+ T cells than CD4+.

This table comes from immunoSEQ multiplex PCR, and its TCRdb copy is limited to in-frame clones, with some not included. The sample has about 73,000 clones; around nine tenths are singletons. Turning to this clone: Its antigen is currently unknown.

Trimming at V came to 4 bases and at J to 2 bases, leaving 4 bases not matched to a gene. CDR3 length equals 16 residues. Germline-derived CDR1 and CDR2 are SGHRS and YFSETQ. This chain connects TRBV5-1 to TRBJ2-5; 14 nucleotides agree with TRBD2. The sequence came from an adult with an advanced solid tumor such as melanoma, head and neck, liver or kidney cancer. Sequenced here: CD4+ or CD8+ T cells sorted from blood, sampled in a trial of the OX40 agonist ivuxolimab. CDR3 sequence reads: CASSIGTSGGQETQYF. The CDR3 DNA sequence: TGCGCCAGCAGCATCGGGACTAGCGGGGGTCAAGAGACCCAGTACTTC.